These 22 T cell receptor beta chains were sequenced from one sample in a study of blood T cells in healthy people across ages. With a J-beta primer mix and a sample-barcoded 5' primer, a second PCR ran about 7 to 11 cycles. One entry per CDR3 protein, called by TCRdb with MiXCR from the 5' RACE reads. The sample includes 2 million or so distinct CDR3 sequences, about 50% of them seen just once. The sequenced material came from blood. The receptor source for this set is a woman between 40 and 50 years old in good health.

The V gene is TRBV20-1, the J gene TRBJ1-4; D unclear. This CDR3 contains 10 residues. CDR1 is DFQATT, CDR2 SNEGSKA, per germline (reference sequence). V was trimmed by 6 bases and J by 7 bases, leaving 6 bases between them. The CDR3 reads CSAEGEKLFF. DNA for the CDR3: TGCAGTGCAGAGGGTGAAAAACTGTTTTTT.

The chain's CDR3 is CASSQSDRGEETQYF. CDR3 sequence (DNA): TGTGCCAGCAGCCAATCCGACAGGGGTGAAGAGACCCAGTACTTC. The chain links TRBV4-2 to TRBJ2-5; 8 nucleotides agree with TRBD1. This CDR3 has 15 residues. Germline V lookup: CDR1 LGHNA, CDR2 YNFKEQ. The ends lost 2 bases at V and 3 bases at J; junction bases unmatched: 5.

The J gene is TRBJ1-2, the V gene TRBV25-1; D gene uncertain. V lost 7 bases and J lost 1, with 13 bases in between. In germline, CDR1 is MGHDK, CDR2 SYGVNS. The CDR3 length is 14 residues. CDR3 sequence (DNA): TGTGCCAGCACTGGGTGGTCGGGTAACTATGGCTACACCTTC. As protein: CASTGWSGNYGYTF.

V is TRBV29-1 and J is TRBJ2-1; 11 nucleotides align to TRBD1. CDR3 length: 14 residues. CDR1 is SQVTM and CDR2 is ANQGSEA in the germline V gene. After removal of 4 bases from V and 8 bases from J, the junction contained 7 bases not matched to a gene. The CDR3, as DNA: TGCAGCGTTGGGACAGGGGGCAGGGGGGATGAGCAGTTCTTC. Protein: CSVGTGGRGDEQFF.

The V call is TRBV28, the J call TRBJ2-7; 8 nucleotides align to TRBD2. CDR1 MDHEN and CDR2 SYDVKM come from the germline V gene. This CDR3 contains 15 residues. Trimming took 2 bases from V and 2 from J; bases not matched to a gene: 5. The CDR3 here is CASSLAGGETYEQYF. For the CDR3, the DNA is TGTGCCAGCAGTTTAGCGGGGGGCGAGACCTACGAGCAGTACTTC.

The chain uses TRBV10-1 and TRBJ2-3, with 8 bases fitting TRBD2. After removal of 10 bases from V and 2 bases from J, the junction contained 8 bases not matched to a gene. The CDR3 has 14 amino acids. CDR1 is WNHNN, CDR2 SYGVQD, per germline (reference sequence). Here the CDR3 DNA reads TGCGCCACCAATAGCGGGGATTCCACAGATACGCAGTATTTT. As protein: CATNSGDSTDTQYF.

The CDR3 DNA follows: TGTGCCAGCTCACCACAAAGGGCAGTTCACGAGCAGTACTTC. It translates to CASSPQRAVHEQYF. The chain is built from TRBV18 and TRBJ2-4; D gene uncertain. The better agreement between TRBJ2-7 and the DNA end casts doubt on the J call. CDR1 KGHSH and CDR2 LQKENI come from the germline V gene. CDR3 length equals 14 residues.

The chain couples TRBV6-1 to TRBJ2-5; TRBD1 matches 10 bases. The trim removed 2 bases at V and 1 base at J, leaving 4 bases unmatched. The CDR3 consists of 16 residues. Germline V gene sequence: CDR1 MNHNS, CDR2 SASEGT. The CDR3 sequence: CASSERTGGLQETQYF. The CDR3 DNA reads as TGTGCCAGCAGTGAAAGGACAGGGGGTCTCCAAGAGACCCAGTACTTC.

This clonotype was counted between two and nine times. The chain is built from TRBV29-1 and TRBJ2-5; 7 positions match TRBD1. The DNA end lines up better with TRBJ2-7; the J call may be wrong. The CDR3 length is 13 residues. Per the germline V gene, CDR1 is SQVTM and CDR2 is ANQGSEA. CDR3 in DNA: TGCAGCGTTTCTAGTACAGGGGTGAACGAGCAGTACTTC. This translates into CSVSSTGVNEQYF.

This chain joins TRBV5-1 and TRBJ2-5, with a tentative D call TRBD1 (6 bases). The J call may be mistaken, given a closer DNA end match to TRBJ2-7. The CDR3 is 13 amino acids. CDR1 and CDR2 from the germline V gene are SGHRS and YFSETQ. The CDR3 spells CASNSDSLDEQYF. The CDR3 nucleotides are TGCGCCAGCAACTCGGACAGCCTCGACGAGCAGTACTTC.

The chain uses TRBV28 and TRBJ2-5; maybe TRBD2 (7 bases). Looked up from germline, CDR1 is MDHEN and CDR2 is SYDVKM. The CDR3 contains 14 residues. V was shortened by 3 bases and J by 4 bases, with 12 bases between the two germline ends. The DNA for the CDR3 is TGTGCCAGCAGTTTCGTGGGGGGGCGAGAGACCCAGTACTTC. This codes for CASSFVGGRETQYF. The whole variable domain, filled in from reference TRBV28 and TRBJ2-5, reads DVKVTQSSRYLVKRTGEKVFLECVQDMDHENMFWYRQDPGLGLRLIYFSYDVKMKEKGDIPEGYSVSREKKERFSLILESASTNQTSMYLCASSFVGGRETQYFGPGTRLLVL.

Details on this clonotype: Given a much more abundant clone one base away, this may be a read error. This sequence joins TRBV20-1 and TRBJ2-1, with D hard to call. Trimming took off 0 bases at V and 2 bases at J, with 11 bases between the two ends. This CDR3 comprises 15 residues. Looked up from germline, CDR1 is DFQATT and CDR2 is SNEGSKA (reference sequence). CDR3 DNA sequence: TGCAGTGCTAGAGATGGGGTGACCCCCTACAATGAGCAGTTCTTC. Its translation is CSARDGVTPYNEQFF.

This clonotype was recorded a few times. The chain employs TRBV20-1 and TRBJ1-2; tentatively, D is TRBD1 (6 bases). CDR1 is DFQATT, CDR2 SNEGSKA, per germline (reference sequence). The CDR3 runs 10 residues. Trimming took 5 bases from V and 8 from J, leaving 9 bases between them. CDR3 in DNA: TGCAGTGCTTGGGGGCCCGGCTACACCTTC. It is translated as CSAWGPGYTF.

The rearrangement joins TRBV3-1 to TRBJ1-5; D is undetermined. With 3 bases removed from V and 6 bases from J, the gap between germline ends came to 6 bases. CDR3 length equals 12 residues. The germline CDR1 and CDR2 sequences are LGHDT and YNNKEL (reference sequence). In nucleotides, the CDR3 is TGTGCCAGCAGCCATACCGGTCAGCCCCAGCATTTT. Amino acids: CASSHTGQPQHF.

The V call is TRBV28, the J call TRBJ2-1; a weak D match, TRBD1 (5 bases). The CDR3 has 15 residues. Per the germline V gene, CDR1 is MDHEN and CDR2 is SYDVKM. Trimming removed 7 bases from V and 1 base from J, with 14 bases in between. This chain's CDR3 is CASNVAGLSYNEQFF. CDR3 nucleotide sequence: TGTGCCAGCAACGTTGCAGGGTTGTCCTACAATGAGCAGTTCTTC.

The V gene is TRBV21-1, the J gene TRBJ1-4. TRBV21-1 is a recognized pseudogene. This CDR3 has 16 residues. The CDR3 coding sequence is TGTGCCATCTTATCTCCAGTTCAGGCAACTAATGAAAAACTGTTTTTT. This sequence encodes CAILSPVQATNEKLFF.

This chain uses TRBV20-1 with TRBJ2-1; possible D gene TRBD2, 5 bases. The CDR3 is made up of 15 amino acids. From germline, CDR1 is DFQATT and CDR2 SNEGSKA (reference sequence). Deletions cut 6 bases from V and 8 bases from J, with 23 bases between. CDR3 coding DNA: TGCAGTGCCAAAAAAACTAGGAACGGAATCGATGAGCAGTTCTTC. It encodes CSAKKTRNGIDEQFF.

The V gene is TRBV10-3, the J gene TRBJ2-6; D may be TRBD2 (5 bases). Germline V gives CDR1 ENHRY, CDR2 SYGVKD. Trimming took 4 bases from V and 2 from J, leaving 15 bases between them. The CDR3 is 17 residues long. Written as DNA, the CDR3 is TGTGCCATCAGTGGGCGAGGGTTCTACACTGGGGCCAACGTCCTGACTTTC. It is translated as CAISGRGFYTGANVLTF.

This clonotype has more than one count but fewer than ten. The J gene is TRBJ2-1, the V gene TRBV20-1; TRBD1 matches 7 bases. This CDR3 has 16 amino acids. V was clipped by 3 bases and J by 1 base; unmatched bases: 9. Germline CDR1 reads DFQATT; CDR2 reads SNEGSKA (reference sequence). The CDR3 DNA sequence: TGCAGTGCTAGGGTTCCAAACAGGGGATCCTACAATGAGCAGTTCTTC. It specifies CSARVPNRGSYNEQFF.

V is TRBV12-3 or TRBV12-4 and J is TRBJ2-1, with TRBD2 matching 7 bases. V was pared by 0 bases and J by 8 bases, with 13 bases of the junction left unmatched. This CDR3 is 17 amino acids long. In nucleotides, the CDR3 is TGTGCCAGCAGTTTAGCGTGGGGGGGGGATCGCGGGGATGAGCAGTTCTTC. Residues: CASSLAWGGDRGDEQFF.

This rearrangement joins TRBV28 to TRBJ1-4, with TRBD1 matching 10 bases. This CDR3 region has 15 residues. Germline CDR1 is MDHEN and CDR2 is SYDVKM. With 7 bases clipped from V and 15 bases from J, the junction kept 17 bases outside the gene matches. The CDR3 is CASTQVGTGDSILFF. The CDR3 DNA reads as TGTGCCAGCACCCAAGTGGGGACAGGGGACTCGATATTGTTTTTT.

The rearrangement joins TRBV5-1 to TRBJ2-5; 10 bases fit TRBD2. Gene TRBJ2-7 matches the end of the DNA better, so the J call may be wrong. Germline V gene data show CDR1 as SGHRS and CDR2 as YFSETQ. The CDR3 runs 14 residues. The CDR3 sequence: CASSLGLAGAEQYF. The CDR3 nucleotides are TGCGCCAGCAGCTTGGGGCTAGCGGGAGCCGAGCAGTACTTC.